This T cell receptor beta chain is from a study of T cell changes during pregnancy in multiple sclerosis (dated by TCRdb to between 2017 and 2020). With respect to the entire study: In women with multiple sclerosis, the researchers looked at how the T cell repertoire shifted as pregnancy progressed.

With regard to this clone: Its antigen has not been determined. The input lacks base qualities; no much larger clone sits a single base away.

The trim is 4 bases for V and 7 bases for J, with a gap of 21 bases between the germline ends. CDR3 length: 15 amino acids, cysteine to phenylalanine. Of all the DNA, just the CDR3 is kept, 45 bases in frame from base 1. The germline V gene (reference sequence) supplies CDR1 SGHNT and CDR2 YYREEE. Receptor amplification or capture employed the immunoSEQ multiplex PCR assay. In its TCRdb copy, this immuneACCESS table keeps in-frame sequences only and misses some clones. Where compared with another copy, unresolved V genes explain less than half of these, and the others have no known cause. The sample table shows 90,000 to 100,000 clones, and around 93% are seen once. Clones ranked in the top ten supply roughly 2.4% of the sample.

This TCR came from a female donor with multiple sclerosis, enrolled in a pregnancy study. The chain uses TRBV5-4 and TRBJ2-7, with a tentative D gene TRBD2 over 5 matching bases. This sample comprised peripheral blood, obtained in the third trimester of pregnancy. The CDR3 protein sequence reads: CASSGEAASSKEQYF. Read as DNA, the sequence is TGTGCCAGCAGCGGGGAAGCAGCTAGCTCCAAAGAGCAGTACTTC.